The 25 T cell receptor beta chains in this list originate from one sample, sequenced in a study of blood T cell repertoires in COVID-19. TCRdb's copy holds only in-frame clones and misses some; the assay was immunoSEQ multiplex PCR. The sample records approximately 73,000 clones, roughly 77% being singletons. Specimen: peripheral blood. The receptors originated from a woman between 65 and 79 years old with acute or convalescent COVID-19.

V is TRBV11-2 and J is TRBJ1-4; 7 nucleotides agree with TRBD1. Germline V gene sequence: CDR1 SGHAT, CDR2 FQNNGV. V lost 7 bases to trimming and J lost 6 bases; unmatched junction nucleotides: 5. The CDR3 extends over 13 amino acids. CDR3 sequence: CASNNRGDEKLFF. The CDR3 DNA reads TGTGCCAGCAACAACAGGGGAGATGAAAAACTGTTTTTT.

This clone came up a few times. J is TRBJ2-1 and V is TRBV7-2; 11 bases are shared with TRBD2. Trimming removed 4 bases from V and 5 bases from J; junction bases left unmatched: 4. CDR1 SGHTA and CDR2 FQGNSA come from the germline V gene. This CDR3 is 15 amino acids long. The CDR3 here is CASSSSSGGHNEQFF. The CDR3 nucleotides read TGTGCCAGCAGCTCCTCTAGCGGGGGGCACAATGAGCAGTTCTTC.

The chain carries TRBV2 and TRBJ2-7; TRBD1 is a possible D gene (5 bases). Germline lookup yields CDR1 SNHLY and CDR2 FYNNEI. The CDR3 is 14 amino acids. Trimming removed 7 bases from V and 0 bases from J, with 13 bases in between. CDR3 region: CASNGAASSYEQYF. In DNA, the CDR3 is TGTGCCAGCAATGGGGCTGCAAGCTCCTACGAGCAGTACTTC.

The chain couples TRBV4-3 to TRBJ2-1, with D unclear. The CDR3 contains 15 residues. Looked up from germline, CDR1 is LGHNA and CDR2 is YSLEER. Trimming removed 0 bases at V and 5 bases at J, with 11 bases between. This CDR3 is CASSQDFVGNNEQFF. The CDR3 DNA follows: TGCGCCAGCAGCCAAGATTTTGTTGGCAACAATGAGCAGTTCTTC.

The V and J genes are TRBV23-1 and TRBJ2-1, with D unclear. TRBV23-1 is identified as an open reading frame with a role that is uncertain. There are 14 residues in the CDR3. The V and J ends lost 0 bases and 2 bases respectively, with 5 bases between them. The CDR3, as DNA: TGCGCCAGCAGTCAATCCTTAACCTACAATGAGCAGTTCTTC. Translating it yields CASSQSLTYNEQFF.

V gene TRBV11-2 combines with J gene TRBJ2-3; 10 nucleotides agree with TRBD2. The CDR3 sequence is 17 residues long. Germline values: CDR1 SGHAT, CDR2 FQNNGV. With V trimmed by 2 bases and J by 5 bases, 10 bases remained unmatched. CDR3 in DNA: TGTGCCAGCAGCTTACTAGCGGGGGAGGGGAGTATAGATACGCAGTATTTT. This translates into CASSLLAGEGSIDTQYF.

In its sample, this clone was seen once. The V and J genes are TRBV5-1 and TRBJ2-3; TRBD2 matches at 8 bases. The germline V gene has CDR1 SGHRS and CDR2 YFSETQ. There are 15 residues in the CDR3. Germline trimming cut 7 bases from V and 0 bases from J; bases unmatched to any gene: 7. The CDR3 sequence: CASAISSGSTDTQYF. The CDR3 region has the DNA TGCGCCAGCGCCATATCTAGCGGGAGCACAGATACGCAGTATTTT.

The chain carries TRBV5-1 and TRBJ1-3; 7 nucleotides match TRBD1. CDR1 and CDR2 from the germline V gene are SGHRS and YFSETQ. The CDR3 is 14 amino acids. Trimming at V came to 7 bases and at J to 4 bases, leaving 8 bases not matched to a gene. Here the CDR3 reads CASAYSDRGNTIYF. The CDR3 DNA reads TGCGCCAGCGCCTATTCGGACAGGGGAAACACCATATATTTT.

The chain uses TRBV30 and TRBJ2-7; D might be TRBD1 (5 bases). V was clipped by 4 bases and J by 1 base, with 5 bases between them. The CDR3 contains 11 residues. The V gene's germline CDR1 is GTSNPN and CDR2 SVGIG (reference sequence). CDR3 region: CAWKGSYEQYF. CDR3 nucleotide sequence: TGTGCCTGGAAGGGGTCCTACGAGCAGTACTTC.

The chain has TRBV5-1 and TRBJ1-2, with 8 bases aligning to TRBD1. Germline V gene sequence: CDR1 SGHRS, CDR2 YFSETQ. The CDR3 runs to 14 residues. The ends lost 2 bases at V and 3 bases at J; junction bases unmatched: 3. CDR3 coding DNA: TGCGCCAGCAGCTTAATGACAGGGGACTATGGCTACACCTTC. Its protein product is CASSLMTGDYGYTF.

This clone rates as medium-sized. The chain combines TRBV18 with TRBJ2-3, with 9 bases lining up with TRBD1. Per germline, CDR1 KGHSH and CDR2 LQKENI. J gave up 4 bases and V 6 bases, and 8 bases lay outside the gene matches. The CDR3 has 15 residues. CDR3 nucleotides: TGTGCCAGCTCGGTCTCGGGACAGGGCCCAGATACGCAGTATTTT. This gives the protein CASSVSGQGPDTQYF.

The V gene is TRBV29-1, the J gene TRBJ1-5, with a possible D match to TRBD1 (5 bases). The ends were cut back, 7 bases at V and 0 bases at J, with 13 bases in the middle. The CDR3 is 14 amino acids. Germline CDR1 reads SQVTM; CDR2 reads ANQGSEA. CDR3 residues: CSATVTNSNQPQHF. The CDR3 DNA sequence: TGCAGCGCGACAGTGACTAATAGCAATCAGCCCCAGCATTTT.

This clone was observed at least ten times. The V gene is TRBV4-1, the J gene TRBJ1-2, with D perhaps TRBD1 (6 bases). CDR3 length equals 14 residues. V was clipped by 3 bases and J by 4 bases, with 12 bases between them. Germline CDR1 is MGHRA and CDR2 is YSYEKL. DNA for the CDR3: TGCGCCAGCAGCCAGAGGGTCAGGGGCTATGGCTACACCTTC. Its protein product is CASSQRVRGYGYTF.

The rearrangement joins TRBV30 to TRBJ1-2; D gene uncertain. This CDR3 is built from 13 residues. Germline values: CDR1 GTSNPN, CDR2 SVGIG (reference sequence). The germline V and J ends were trimmed by 5 bases and 5 bases, with 15 bases remaining between them. The CDR3 spells CAWGRSQFYGYTF. CDR3 DNA sequence: TGTGCCTGGGGGAGGAGTCAATTTTATGGCTACACCTTC.

The chain's CDR3 is CASSLAHASGGISYEQYF. The CDR3 DNA reads as TGTGCCAGCAGCTTAGCGCATGCCAGCGGGGGGATCTCCTACGAGCAGTACTTC. The rearrangement links TRBV7-6 to TRBJ2-7, with 9 nucleotides matching TRBD2. This CDR3 contains 18 residues. Per germline, CDR1 SGHVS and CDR2 FNYEAQ. J lost 0 bases, V lost 0 bases, and 9 bases had no gene match.

The J gene is TRBJ2-3, the V gene TRBV11-3; D gene unclear. Germline V gene data show CDR1 as SGHNT and CDR2 as YENEEA. V was pared by 1 base and J by 3 bases, with 5 bases between. This CDR3 has 13 amino acids. The CDR3 DNA reads as TGTGCCAGCAGCTTAGCGGGTACAGATACGCAGTATTTT. Its protein is CASSLAGTDTQYF.

CDR3 DNA: TGTGCCAGCAGCCTCAGGACAGGCGACTTCTATGGCTACACCTTC. It codes for CASSLRTGDFYGYTF. The chain employs TRBV5-4 and TRBJ1-2, with TRBD1 matching 7 bases. With 4 bases clipped from V and 4 bases from J, the junction kept 10 bases outside the gene matches. The CDR3 is 15 amino acids. Germline values: CDR1 SGHNT, CDR2 YYREEE (reference sequence).

The chain is built from TRBV11-2 and TRBJ2-5; no firm D call. CDR1 is SGHAT, CDR2 FQNNGV, per germline. This CDR3 comprises 13 residues. V gave up 5 bases and J gave up 7 bases, with 14 bases separating them. This chain's CDR3 is CASSEALPGTQYF. The CDR3 nucleotides read TGTGCCAGCAGCGAGGCCCTCCCGGGGACCCAGTACTTC.

The chain is built from TRBV27 and TRBJ2-5, with TRBD1 matching over 10 bases. Unmatched junction bases numbered 9, after V lost 6 bases and J lost 5 bases. This CDR3 is built from 15 residues. Germline CDR1 is MNHEY and CDR2 is SMNVEV (reference sequence). The CDR3 nucleotides are TGTGCCAGCAGCCGGGACAGGGGAGGGCGGGAGACCCAGTACTTC. It specifies CASSRDRGGRETQYF.

V usage is TRBV12-3 or TRBV12-4 and J usage is TRBJ1-6, with D uncertain. Trimming shortened V by 8 bases and J by 9 bases, and 14 bases separated the two germline ends. The CDR3 totals 13 residues. The CDR3 region has the DNA TGTGCCAGCGTTGGGCTAATGGGTTCACCCCTCCACTTT. Amino acid sequence: CASVGLMGSPLHF.

The V call is TRBV28, the J call TRBJ2-2; 9 bases line up with TRBD1. Germline V lookup: CDR1 MDHEN, CDR2 SYDVKM. After removal of 6 bases from V and 5 bases from J, the junction contained 10 bases not matched to a gene. The CDR3 has 16 residues. Here the CDR3 reads CASSRGGQGLTGELFF. In nucleotides, the CDR3 is TGTGCCAGCAGCCGAGGGGGACAGGGTTTAACCGGGGAGCTGTTTTTT. Filled out from reference TRBV28 and TRBJ2-2, the complete variable domain reads DVKVTQSSRYLVKRTGEKVFLECVQDMDHENMFWYRQDPGLGLRLIYFSYDVKMKEKGDIPEGYSVSREKKERFSLILESASTNQTSMYLCASSRGGQGLTGELFFGEGSRLTVL.

This clone occurred a few times. The chain uses TRBV10-2 and TRBJ2-7; 7 positions agree with TRBD2. Losses at the gene ends were 2 bases for V and 1 base for J; bases not matched to a gene: 2. There are 14 residues in the CDR3. Per germline, CDR1 WSHSY and CDR2 SAAADI. CDR3 nucleotide sequence: TGCGCCAGCAGTGAGAATAGCGGGTCCTACGAGCAGTACTTC. Translating gives CASSENSGSYEQYF.

V and J are TRBV6-5 and TRBJ1-3; 10 bases match TRBD1. CDR3 length: 14 residues. The ends lost 10 bases at V and 2 bases at J; junction bases unmatched: 5. Germline V CDR1 and CDR2: MNHEY, SVGAGI. This CDR3 is CATQTGGAGNTIYF. CDR3 DNA: TGTGCCACCCAGACAGGGGGCGCTGGAAACACCATATATTTT.

Only one count was recorded for this clone. The chain has TRBV18 and TRBJ2-2; D ambiguous. Trimming took 0 bases from V and 5 from J, leaving 4 bases between them. CDR3 size: 13 residues. Germline CDR1 is KGHSH and CDR2 is LQKENI. CDR3 sequence (DNA): TGTGCCAGCTCACCACCCGGGACCGGGGAGCTGTTTTTT. As protein: CASSPPGTGELFF.

The DNA for the CDR3 is TGTGCCAGCAGCTCCCAGATGGGCTTCAGTGAAGCTTTCTTT. This sequence encodes CASSSQMGFSEAFF. The V call is TRBV9, the J call TRBJ1-1; no clear D gene. Deletions cut 4 bases from V and 7 bases from J, with 17 bases between. From germline, CDR1 is SGDLS and CDR2 YYNGEE. The CDR3 totals 14 residues.